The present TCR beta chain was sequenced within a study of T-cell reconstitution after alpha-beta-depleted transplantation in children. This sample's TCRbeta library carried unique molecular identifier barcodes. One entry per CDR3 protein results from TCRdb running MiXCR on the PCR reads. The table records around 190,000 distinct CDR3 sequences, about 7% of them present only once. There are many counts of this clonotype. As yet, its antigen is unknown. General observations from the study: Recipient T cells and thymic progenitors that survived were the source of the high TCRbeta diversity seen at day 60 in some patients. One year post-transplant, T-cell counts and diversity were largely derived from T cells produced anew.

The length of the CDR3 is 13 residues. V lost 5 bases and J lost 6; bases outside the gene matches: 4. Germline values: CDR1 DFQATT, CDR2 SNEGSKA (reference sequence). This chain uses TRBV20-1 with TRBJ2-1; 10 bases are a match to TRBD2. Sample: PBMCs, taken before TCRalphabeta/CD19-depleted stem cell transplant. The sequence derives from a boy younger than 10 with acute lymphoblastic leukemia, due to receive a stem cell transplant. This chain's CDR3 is CSAATSGVNEQFF. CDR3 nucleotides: TGCAGTGCTGCAACTAGCGGGGTCAATGAGCAGTTCTTC.